These T cell receptor beta chains were read from a single sample in a study of T cells in localized non-small cell lung cancer. The table came from immunoSEQ multiplex PCR; TCRdb's copy has only in-frame clones and leaves some out. The sample records 35,000 to 45,000 clones, about four fifths being singletons. The specimen was PBMCs, collected before any cancer treatment. The source of these receptors is a woman aged 35 to 75 with stage II squamous cell lung carcinoma. Both conserved end residues are part of each CDR3. The D gene is left open where the match is weak. Clone size, where shown, is once, few, many, or a class for clones that have expanded.

clone_size d_call j_call v_call cdr3_aa cdr3_nt
. TRBD1 TRBJ1-5 TRBV19 CATRDRVFNQPQHF TGTGCCACCAGAGACAGGGTTTTTAATCAGCCCCAGCATTTT
once . TRBJ1-3 TRBV28 CASFGPASGNTIYF TGTGCCAGTTTCGGTCCGGCTTCTGGAAACACCATATATTTT
. . TRBJ1-5 TRBV5-6 CASSFGAGTTGQPQHF TGTGCCAGCAGCTTTGGCGCCGGGACAACGGGTCAGCCCCAGCATTTT
few . TRBJ2-1 TRBV9 CASSARPRSEQFF TGTGCCAGCAGCGCCCGACCGCGAAGTGAGCAGTTCTTC
. . TRBJ2-5 TRBV11-1 CASSSGMQETQYF TGTGCCAGCAGCTCCGGAATGCAAGAGACCCAGTACTTC
. TRBD2 TRBJ2-7 TRBV7-2 CASSLGLAGDYEQYF TGTGCCAGCAGCTTAGGACTAGCGGGTGACTACGAGCAGTACTTC
. . TRBJ1-1 TRBV7-9 CASSPGAMNTEAFF TGTGCCAGCAGTCCGGGAGCCATGAACACTGAAGCTTTCTTT
. . TRBJ1-1 TRBV7-9 CASSLGTGQYTEAFF TGTGCCAGCAGCTTAGGCACAGGCCAATACACTGAAGCTTTCTTT
. TRBD1 TRBJ1-6 TRBV6-5 CASSYWGQGNSPLHF TGTGCCAGCAGTTACTGGGGACAGGGTAATTCACCCCTCCACTTT
once TRBD2 TRBJ2-3 TRBV5-1 CASSSGTSGRSADTQYF TGCGCCAGCAGCTCTGGGACTAGCGGGAGGTCAGCAGATACGCAGTATTTT
few TRBD1 TRBJ2-5 TRBV5-1 CASRGQAQETQYF TGCGCCAGCAGGGGACAGGCCCAAGAGACCCAGTACTTC
. . TRBJ2-1 TRBV5-1 CASSLVTNEQFF TGCGCCAGCAGCTTGGTTACCAATGAGCAGTTCTTC
. . TRBJ1-3 TRBV6-6 CASSYYPDTGNTIYF TGTGCCAGCAGTTACTACCCGGACACCGGAAACACCATATATTTT
. . TRBJ1-1 TRBV11-2 CASSFGSTSEAFF TGTGCCAGCAGCTTCGGGTCGACGAGTGAAGCTTTCTTT
. . TRBJ2-3 TRBV28 CASSRQEYLTDTQYF TGTGCCAGCAGCCGGCAGGAGTACCTCACAGATACGCAGTATTTT
. . TRBJ2-2 TRBV27 CASSLSVWSLAGTGELFF TGTGCCAGCAGTTTATCGGTGTGGTCACTGGCGGGCACCGGGGAGCTGTTTTTT
once . TRBJ1-6 TRBV7-9 CASSFTGNSPLHF TGTGCCAGCAGCTTTACCGGAAATTCACCCCTCCACTTT
. . TRBJ1-1 TRBV6-1 CASSEAGSTEAFF TGTGCCAGCAGTGAAGCGGGGTCCACTGAAGCTTTCTTT
hyperexpanded . TRBJ1-6 TRBV7-9 CASSLSNSPLHF TGTGCCAGCAGCCTATCAAATTCACCCCTCCACTTT
. . TRBJ2-1 TRBV7-9 CASSSTARPTRTNNEQFF TGTGCCAGCAGCTCAACCGCCCGGCCGACTAGAACCAACAATGAGCAGTTCTTC
once . TRBJ1-1 TRBV7-9 CASSLSAGGTEAFF TGTGCCAGCAGCTTATCAGCGGGGGGTACTGAAGCTTTCTTT
. TRBD1 TRBJ1-2 TRBV10-3 CAISEGQGNGYTF TGTGCCATCAGTGAAGGACAGGGGAATGGCTACACCTTC
. TRBD1 TRBJ1-2 TRBV7-2 CASSVLGTGSYYGYTF TGTGCCAGCAGCGTTCTCGGGACAGGGAGTTACTATGGCTACACCTTC
. . TRBJ2-1 TRBV28 CASSFNFLGEQFF TGTGCCAGCAGTTTTAATTTCCTTGGTGAGCAGTTCTTC
. . TRBJ2-5 TRBV9 CASSVAPAQETQYF TGTGCCAGCAGCGTAGCACCAGCCCAAGAGACCCAGTACTTC
. . TRBJ1-3 TRBV7-8 CASSPDGRGGNTIYF TGTGCCAGCAGCCCCGATGGTAGGGGTGGAAACACCATATATTTT
. TRBD1 TRBJ2-3 TRBV5-6 CASRGGGRGFTDTQYF TGTGCCAGCAGAGGGGGCGGCAGGGGGTTCACAGATACGCAGTATTTT
. . TRBJ1-2 TRBV28 CASSPSGEVGDYGYTF TGTGCCAGCAGTCCATCCGGCGAGGTGGGGGACTATGGCTACACCTTC
. . TRBJ1-5 TRBV27 CASSVQGSNQPQHF TGTGCCAGCAGTGTACAGGGATCCAATCAGCCCCAGCATTTT
. . TRBJ1-6 TRBV6-1 CASSAGPYNSPLHF TGTGCCAGCAGTGCGGGGCCCTATAATTCACCCCTCCACTTT
. . TRBJ1-1 TRBV10-3 CAISDSGATEAFF TGTGCCATCAGTGACTCGGGGGCCACTGAAGCTTTCTTT
few TRBD2 TRBJ2-3 TRBV28 CASSRRGDTDTQYF TGTGCCAGCAGTCGCCGGGGGGACACAGATACGCAGTATTTT
. . TRBJ1-2 TRBV29-1 CSVGGVGDGYTF TGCAGCGTCGGCGGGGTAGGAGATGGCTACACCTTC
. TRBD1 TRBJ2-5 TRBV19 CASSGFGAGGETQYF TGTGCCAGTAGTGGGTTCGGGGCAGGGGGAGAGACCCAGTACTTC